This T cell receptor (beta chain) stems from a study of T cell responses to AZD1222 COVID-19 vaccine. Study conclusions and caveats: Spike-wide coverage was observed for vaccine-associated CD4 TCRs, with dominant responses at 160-218 and 743-854.

Note on this clone: No antigen is known for it.

This CDR3 has 13 amino acids. Trimming removed 3 bases from V and 2 bases from J, with 9 bases in between. The germline V gene has CDR1 SGHRS and CDR2 YFSETQ. Produced via immunoSEQ multiplex PCR; TCRdb's table is partial and in-frame only. Of some 100,000 clones in the sample, 80% to 95% are singletons; the top ten hold 4% to 5%. The sample in question was peripheral blood, obtained on day 0 of AZD1222 vaccination. The TCR sequence derives from an adult in good health. The rearrangement links TRBV5-1 to TRBJ2-7; D is uncertain. The CDR3 DNA sequence: TGCGCCAGCAGCTCAACACCGACCTACGAGCAGTACTTC. Protein product: CASSSTPTYEQYF.